A selection of T cell receptor beta chains follows, all from one sample in a study of CD8+ T cells in alopecia areata. Sequencing was performed with immunoSEQ multiplex PCR; in TCRdb, only in-frame clones are kept and a portion is missing. This sample has some 110,000 clones, with about 59% found just once. Specimen: CD8+ T cells sorted from blood, collected at week 24, from a patient treated with tofacitinib. The source is a human donor with alopecia areata. Both conserved end residues are trimmed from each CDR3. The D gene is left open where the match is weak.

D gene	V gene	J gene	CDR3 protein
.	TRBV5-6	TRBJ1-6	ASSYSAENSPLH
.	TRBV6-1	TRBJ1-1	ATGGQGDTEAF
.	TRBV11-2	TRBJ2-7	ASSFRPDSYEQY
.	TRBV11-2	TRBJ1-6	ASSLGGYSPLH
.	TRBV6-6	TRBJ1-5	ASSAFNQPQH
TRBD1	TRBV18	TRBJ1-2	ASSPGQANYGYT
.	TRBV18	TRBJ1-1	ASSPPTRNTEAF
TRBD1	TRBV19	TRBJ1-1	ASRRQGMLFMNTEAF
.	TRBV19	TRBJ2-7	ASSIAQGGTYEQY
.	TRBV13	TRBJ1-6	ASSLFGTSSYNSPLH
TRBD1	TRBV27	TRBJ2-1	ASARGTGAYNEQF
.	TRBV30	TRBJ1-6	AWSAAGASPLH
.	TRBV14	TRBJ2-1	ASSQEGEGADNEQF
.	TRBV5-1	TRBJ2-3	ASSSRDGTDTQY
.	TRBV30	TRBJ2-7	AWSPRVWDEQY
TRBD1	TRBV7-9	TRBJ1-4	ASSAYDRENEKLF
.	TRBV11-1	TRBJ2-1	ASSRGEGVYNEQF
.	TRBV9	TRBJ1-1	ASSPFFPTDTEAF
.	TRBV29-1	TRBJ2-2	SVPRQNTGELF
TRBD1	TRBV19	TRBJ2-7	ATRDRPNFEQY
.	TRBV29-1	TRBJ1-2	SVEGQRYGYT
.	TRBV19	TRBJ2-1	ASSFGEGAGEQF
.	TRBV4-3	TRBJ1-3	ASSQLTGTGNTIY
.	TRBV27	TRBJ1-4	ASSLDTGNEKLF
.	TRBV6-5	TRBJ2-7	ASSYSHEYEQY
.	TRBV29-1	TRBJ2-3	SVESLTDTDTQY
.	TRBV5-1	TRBJ1-6	ASSPDPGRHSSYNSPLH
TRBD2	TRBV10-3	TRBJ2-5	AISESASGVLETQY
.	TRBV5-4	TRBJ2-2	ASSLYGTNTGELF
.	TRBV4-3	TRBJ2-2	ASSLLLGPGELF
TRBD1	TRBV13	TRBJ2-7	ASSLGQGVYEQY